This passage covers 13 T cell receptor beta chains from one sample sequenced in a study of T-cell memory formation after mild COVID-19. TCRdb analysed the 5' RACE reads with MiXCR anew, one entry per CDR3 protein. The data contain about 560,000 distinct CDR3 sequences, 15% to 20% of them seen just once; the ten biggest clones take up about 8.1%. Sequenced material: PBMCs or a T cell subset sorted from them (not recorded which). Receptor source: an adult woman who had mild COVID-19 (a few samples of this study predate the infection). Cell type and time point are not known.

The chain joins TRBV20-1 to TRBJ1-6; D is ambiguous. Germline loops: CDR1 DFQATT, CDR2 SNEGSKA (reference sequence). Trimming stripped 1 base from V and 5 bases from J, with 24 bases between. The CDR3 is made up of 19 amino acids. The CDR3 loop is CSARVIWAVPLRDNSPLHF. DNA of the CDR3: TGCAGTGCTAGAGTCATCTGGGCAGTTCCCCTCAGAGATAATTCACCCCTCCACTTT.

This clonotype was seen a handful of times. The DNA for the CDR3 is TGCAGTATGGACAACGGTAACACCGGGGAGCTGTTTTTT. This translates into CSMDNGNTGELFF. The chain uses TRBV20-1 and TRBJ2-2, with a weak D call TRBD1 (5 bases). The V and J ends lost 8 bases and 2 bases respectively, with 12 bases between them. This CDR3 is built from 13 residues. Germline V CDR1 and CDR2: DFQATT, SNEGSKA (reference sequence).

The chain recombines TRBV6-5 with TRBJ1-6; D is unclear. The V end was cut by 0 bases, the J end by 9 bases, with 18 bases between. This CDR3 has 17 amino acids. CDR1 is MNHEY and CDR2 is SVGAGI in the germline V gene. The CDR3: CASSYSYEVSYRSPLHF. Written as DNA, the CDR3 is TGTGCCAGCAGTTACTCGTACGAGGTGTCTTACCGTTCACCCCTCCACTTT.

J is TRBJ2-1 and V is TRBV9; 14 bases align to TRBD2. CDR1 is SGDLS, CDR2 YYNGEE, per germline. The CDR3 contains 15 residues. The V gene end was trimmed by 3 bases and the J gene end by 8 bases; junction bases not matched to a gene: 4. CDR3 DNA sequence: TGTGCCAGCAGCGCAAGACTAGCGGGAGGGCATGAGCAGTTCTTC. As protein: CASSARLAGGHEQFF.

The sample holds a few counts of this clonotype. V usage is TRBV2 and J usage is TRBJ2-1; 10 bases agree with TRBD2. Germline V lookup: CDR1 SNHLY, CDR2 FYNNEI. This CDR3 has 15 residues. After removal of 1 base from V and 15 bases from J, the junction contained 12 bases not matched to a gene. CDR3 region: CASSEEGLAGVAAFF. In DNA form, the CDR3 reads TGTGCCAGCAGTGAAGAGGGGCTAGCGGGGGTGGCGGCGTTCTTC. Drawing the rest from reference TRBV2 and TRBJ2-1, the complete variable domain is EPEVTQTPSHQVTQMGQEVILRCVPISNHLYFYWYRQILGQKVEFLVSFYNNEISEKSEIFDDQFSVERPDGSNFTLKIRSTKLEDSAMYFCASSEEGLAGVAAFFGPGTRLTVL.

This clonotype was counted only a few times. The rearrangement links TRBV4-1 to TRBJ2-2; 11 bases map to TRBD1. The CDR3 contains 14 residues. Germline V gene data show CDR1 as MGHRA and CDR2 as YSYEKL. J gave up 5 bases and V 6 bases, and 2 bases lay outside the gene matches. CDR3 bases: TGCGCCAGCAGATGGGACAGGGGGACCGGGGAGCTGTTTTTT. Its translation: CASRWDRGTGELFF.

The sample holds many counts of this clonotype. The J gene is TRBJ2-7, the V gene TRBV7-2; 8 bases fit TRBD1. This CDR3 has 15 residues. The V segment lost 0 bases and the J segment 0 bases; nucleotides outside the gene matches: 1. Germline CDR1 and CDR2: SGHTA and FQGNSA. For the CDR3, the DNA is TGTGCCAGCAGCTTAGCCGGGACAGGCTCCTACGAGCAGTACTTC. Translation gives CASSLAGTGSYEQYF.

This rearrangement joins TRBV4-2 to TRBJ2-7; D possibly corresponds to TRBD2 (7 bases). Trimming removed 0 bases at V and 2 bases at J, with 17 bases between. This CDR3 has 17 residues. The germline V gene encodes CDR1 LGHNA and CDR2 YNFKEQ. The CDR3 DNA is TGTGCCAGCAGCCAAGAACTGGGGGCGGGGGCCGCCTACGAGCAGTACTTC. It is translated as CASSQELGAGAAYEQYF.

There are a few counts of this clonotype. The V gene is TRBV24-1, the J gene TRBJ2-7; the match to TRBD1 covers 7 bases. The CDR3 extends over 19 amino acids. V lost 3 bases, J lost 0 bases, and 16 bases stayed unmatched. Germline lookup yields CDR1 KGHDR and CDR2 SFDVKD. The CDR3 here is CATSDRGQTTVLDSYEQYF. Here the CDR3 DNA reads TGTGCCACCAGTGATAGGGGACAGACCACCGTATTGGACTCCTACGAGCAGTACTTC.

This chain connects TRBV7-9 to TRBJ2-5; 9 nucleotides agree with TRBD2. The length of the CDR3 is 14 residues. From germline, CDR1 is SEHNR and CDR2 FQNEAQ (reference sequence). V shed 4 bases, J shed 5 bases, and the junction held 5 bases outside the gene matches. DNA of the CDR3: TGTGCCAGCAGCTATAGCGGGAGTAGGGAGACCCAGTACTTC. Residues: CASSYSGSRETQYF.

There are a few counts of this clonotype. V and J are TRBV15 and TRBJ1-1; TRBD1 might be the D (6 bases). This CDR3 has 15 amino acids. The germline V gene has CDR1 LNHNV and CDR2 YYDKDF (reference sequence). The V and J ends lost 0 bases and 4 bases respectively, with 12 bases between them. The CDR3 DNA reads as TGTGCCACCAGCAGAGATCCTAGGGGGAGCACTGAAGCTTTCTTT. Translated, it gives CATSRDPRGSTEAFF.

This clonotype turned up a few times. The chain carries TRBV12-3 or TRBV12-4 and TRBJ1-3; 10 positions agree with TRBD1. There are 16 residues in the CDR3. V lost 5 bases to trimming and J lost 3 bases; unmatched junction nucleotides: 7. CDR3 nucleotide sequence: TGTGCCAGCAGTGTAGGAGGACAGGGGGTTGGAAACACCATATATTTT. Its translation is CASSVGGQGVGNTIYF.

This clonotype has only a few counts. The chain couples TRBV24-1 to TRBJ2-5; TRBD1 might be the D (6 bases). Germline CDR1 and CDR2: KGHDR and SFDVKD. This CDR3 is built from 17 residues. Trimming took off 4 bases at V and 5 bases at J, with 22 bases between the two ends. CDR3 sequence: CATSDRSDRPNRETQYF. The CDR3 DNA reads TGTGCCACCAGTGACCGCTCTGACAGGCCGAATAGGGAGACCCAGTACTTC.